These 23 T cell receptor beta chains originate from one sample sequenced in a study of shared clonotypes between healthy human individuals. The assay was immunoSEQ multiplex PCR, and TCRdb's table has in-frame clones only and misses some. Altogether about 2.3 million clones are present, around 90% being singletons, with the ten largest covering about 0.36%. The sample was naive CD4+ T cells from PBMCs. The subset: CD45RA+ positively selected. The receptors derive from a man aged 18 to 35 in good health. Some clones in this sample may be carry-over from other donors' samples.

This clone was seen just once. V gene TRBV5-1 combines with J gene TRBJ2-4, with 7 bases fitting TRBD1. Germline V gene lookup returns CDR1 SGHRS and CDR2 YFSETQ. The CDR3 is made up of 14 amino acids. V lost 0 bases to trimming and J lost 9 bases; unmatched junction nucleotides: 6. CDR3 sequence: CASSLGDSWGIQYF. The CDR3 DNA is TGCGCCAGCAGCTTGGGGGACAGTTGGGGCATTCAGTACTTC.

This chain joins TRBV6-5 and TRBJ2-5, with D maybe TRBD1 (6 bases). CDR3 length: 13 amino acids. Germline lookup yields CDR1 MNHEY and CDR2 SVGAGI. V was shortened by 10 bases and J by 5 bases, with 17 bases between the two germline ends. CDR3 sequence reads: CATYRERSETQYF. The CDR3 DNA follows: TGTGCCACCTACAGGGAGAGAAGCGAGACCCAGTACTTC.

This clone turned up a few times. V is TRBV5-1 and J is TRBJ1-2; D perhaps matches TRBD1 (5 bases). V shed 4 bases and J shed 6 bases, with 19 bases lying between them. This CDR3 contains 15 residues. The germline gives CDR1 SGHRS, CDR2 YFSETQ. CDR3 DNA sequence: TGCGCCAGCAGCCCGGGACGGATAGCGGTCGATGGCTACACCTTC. Its translation is CASSPGRIAVDGYTF. The full variable domain, completed using reference TRBV5-1 and TRBJ1-2, is KAGVTQTPRYLIKTRGQQVTLSCSPISGHRSVSWYQQTPGQGLQFLFEYFSETQRNKGNFPGRFSGRQFSNSRSEMNVSTLELGDSALYLCASSPGRIAVDGYTFGSGTRLTVV.

Here the CDR3 DNA reads TGTGCCAGCTCAGGAGCGAGCGGGAGGGCCCCGGGTACCTACAATGAGCAGTTCTTC. Its translation: CASSGASGRAPGTYNEQFF. V usage is TRBV18 and J usage is TRBJ2-1, with 10 positions matching TRBD2. Germline CDR1 reads KGHSH; CDR2 reads LQKENI. This CDR3 comprises 19 residues. The V segment lost 5 bases and the J segment 2 bases; nucleotides outside the gene matches: 15.

This clone was picked up one time. The CDR3 reads CASSKDMNTEAFF. CDR3 bases: TGTGCCAGCAGTAAGGACATGAACACTGAAGCTTTCTTT. The V and J genes are TRBV7-9 and TRBJ1-1; D is perhaps TRBD1 (5 bases). CDR3 length: 13 amino acids. CDR1 and CDR2 (germline): SEHNR, FQNEAQ (reference sequence). V shed 6 bases and J shed 0 bases, with 8 bases lying between them. Filled out from reference TRBV7-9 and TRBJ1-1, the complete variable domain reads DTGVSQNPRHKITKRGQNVTFRCDPISEHNRLYWYRQTLGQGPEFLTYFQNEAQLEKSRLLSDRFSAERPKGSFSTLEIQRTEQGDSAMYLCASSKDMNTEAFFGQGTRLTVV.

This chain joins TRBV7-2 and TRBJ1-1; D might be TRBD1 (6 bases). This CDR3 has 15 amino acids. V was trimmed by 4 bases and J by 9 bases, leaving 21 bases between them. Looked up from germline, CDR1 is SGHTA and CDR2 is FQGNSA. CDR3 sequence reads: CASSYPSSGTPKAFF. CDR3 coding DNA: TGTGCCAGCAGCTACCCGAGCTCGGGGACACCCAAAGCTTTCTTT.

The chain uses TRBV18 and TRBJ1-1; 7 bases agree with TRBD1. The CDR3 has 14 residues. Looked up from germline, CDR1 is KGHSH and CDR2 is LQKENI. Unmatched junction bases numbered 7, after V lost 5 bases and J lost 4 bases. CDR3: CASSFTGVGTEAFF. In DNA form, the CDR3 reads TGTGCCAGCTCATTTACAGGGGTGGGCACTGAAGCTTTCTTT. The complete variable domain, with remaining parts taken from reference TRBV18 and TRBJ1-1, reads NAGVMQNPRHLVRRRGQEARLRCSPMKGHSHVYWYRQLPEEGLKFMVYLQKENIIDESGMPKERFSAEFPKEGPSILRIQQVVRGDSAAYFCASSFTGVGTEAFFGQGTRLTVV.

Comment on this clone: At the DNA level, this CDR3 is encoded by other sequences in the same sample as well. The chain combines TRBV28 with TRBJ1-2; 8 nucleotides line up with TRBD1. This CDR3 is built from 13 residues. The V segment lost 6 bases and the J segment 5 bases; nucleotides outside the gene matches: 5. Germline V CDR1 and CDR2: MDHEN, SYDVKM. For the CDR3, the DNA is TGTGCCAGCAGCTCCGACAGGGGATATGGCTACACCTTC. It translates to CASSSDRGYGYTF.

CDR3 region: CASKAGTSGFETYEQYF. In nucleotides, the CDR3 is TGTGCCAGCAAGGCAGGGACTAGCGGGTTCGAAACCTACGAGCAGTACTTC. The rearrangement uses TRBV5-4 and TRBJ2-7, with 12 bases identical to TRBD2. Trimming at V came to 6 bases and at J to 2 bases, leaving 12 bases not matched to a gene. From germline, CDR1 is SGHNT and CDR2 YYREEE (reference sequence). CDR3 length: 17 residues.

The chain uses TRBV6-5 and TRBJ1-2; 9 nucleotides agree with TRBD1. CDR3 length: 14 amino acids. Trimming took 6 bases from V and 4 from J; bases not matched to a gene: 6. Germline CDR1 reads MNHEY; CDR2 reads SVGAGI. The CDR3 spells CASRRKTGGYGYTF. The DNA of the CDR3 is TGTGCCAGCAGACGCAAGACAGGGGGCTATGGCTACACCTTC.

V and J are TRBV25-1 and TRBJ1-1; D gene unclear. V was clipped by 2 bases and J by 2 bases, with 9 bases between them. CDR3 length: 14 amino acids. Germline-derived CDR1 and CDR2 are MGHDK and SYGVNS. This CDR3 is CASSEGRLNTEAFF. CDR3 DNA sequence: TGTGCCAGCAGTGAAGGACGGCTAAACACTGAAGCTTTCTTT. Variable domain in full (rest from reference TRBV25-1 and TRBJ1-1): EADIYQTPRYLVIGTGKKITLECSQTMGHDKMYWYQQDPGMELHLIHYSYGVNSTEKGDLSSESTVSRIRTEHFPLTLESARPSHTSQYLCASSEGRLNTEAFFGQGTRLTVV.

The chain links TRBV19 to TRBJ2-1, with D tentatively TRBD1 (6 bases). CDR1 and CDR2 (germline): LNHDA, SQIVND (reference sequence). V shed 7 bases and J shed 1 base, with 11 bases lying between them. CDR3 length equals 14 residues. CDR3 sequence (DNA): TGTGCCAGTACCTCCGACAGGTCCTACAATGAGCAGTTCTTC. Protein: CASTSDRSYNEQFF.

The chain has TRBV18 and TRBJ2-1; perhaps TRBD1 as D (5 bases). V was clipped by 3 bases and J by 7 bases, with 22 bases between them. Germline CDR1 KGHSH, CDR2 LQKENI. The CDR3 length is 17 residues. As DNA, the CDR3 is TGTGCCAGCTCACCTCTCAGTGCGGTCCAGGCAGGGAATGAGCAGTTCTTC. Encoded protein: CASSPLSAVQAGNEQFF.

This chain uses TRBV6-1 with TRBJ1-1; 9 bases align to TRBD1. From germline, CDR1 is MNHNS and CDR2 SASEGT. This CDR3 has 15 residues. V lost 7 bases, J lost 6 bases, and 12 bases stayed unmatched. CDR3 protein: CASKRGQGSFAEAFF. The CDR3 DNA reads as TGTGCCAGCAAAAGGGGACAGGGTTCGTTCGCTGAAGCTTTCTTT.

The chain couples TRBV2 to TRBJ2-5; 8 bases align to TRBD2. V shed 2 bases, J shed 4 bases, and the junction held 9 bases outside the gene matches. CDR3 size: 16 residues. CDR1 and CDR2 (germline): SNHLY, FYNNEI. CDR3 region: CASSEWFSGSGETQYF. The CDR3 DNA sequence: TGTGCCAGCAGTGAATGGTTCAGCGGGAGTGGAGAGACCCAGTACTTC.

CDR3: CASSESTRLAPNYGYTF. CDR3 DNA: TGCGCCAGCAGTGAGTCGACAAGGCTGGCTCCCAACTATGGCTACACCTTC. J is TRBJ1-2 and V is TRBV10-2, with D unresolved. V was shortened by 0 bases and J by 2 bases, with 16 bases between the two germline ends. The CDR3 spans 17 residues. Germline V CDR1 and CDR2: WSHSY, SAAADI.

V is TRBV27 and J is TRBJ2-3; D is perhaps TRBD1 or TRBD2 (5 bases each). Germline V lookup: CDR1 MNHEY, CDR2 SMNVEV (reference sequence). V lost 9 bases and J lost 0, with 19 bases in between. This CDR3 is built from 16 residues. The CDR3 DNA is TGTGCCAGTCACGAGGGGTGGGGAACTAGCACAGATACGCAGTATTTT. Protein sequence: CASHEGWGTSTDTQYF.

V and J are TRBV7-2 and TRBJ2-7, with 7 bases matching TRBD1. Germline loops: CDR1 SGHTA, CDR2 FQGNSA. This CDR3 contains 15 residues. Unmatched junction bases numbered 9, after V lost 5 bases and J lost 2 bases. The CDR3 here is CASSPDRVSAYEQYF. CDR3 DNA sequence: TGTGCCAGCAGCCCAGACAGGGTTAGCGCCTACGAGCAGTACTTC. Complete variable domain (other parts from reference TRBV7-2 and TRBJ2-7): GAGVSQSPSNKVTEKGKDVELRCDPISGHTALYWYRQSLGQGLEFLIYFQGNSAPDKSGLPSDRFSAERTGGSVSTLTIQRTQQEDSAVYLCASSPDRVSAYEQYFGPGTRLTVT.

This rearrangement joins TRBV11-2 to TRBJ2-1; the D is unclear. V was trimmed by 7 bases and J by 6 bases, leaving 13 bases between them. The CDR3 has 13 residues. Germline V gives CDR1 SGHAT, CDR2 FQNNGV. The CDR3 DNA follows: TGTGCCAGCACCGTAGGCACGGTCAATGAGCAGTTCTTC. Its protein product is CASTVGTVNEQFF.

This chain uses TRBV4-3 with TRBJ1-5, with 8 bases aligning to TRBD1. With 3 bases clipped from V and 9 bases from J, the junction kept 7 bases outside the gene matches. Germline assignment: CDR1 LGHNA and CDR2 YSLEER. The CDR3 is made up of 14 amino acids. The DNA of the CDR3 is TGCGCCAGCAGCCACTCCAGGGGGCCCTGGCCCCAGCATTTT. Translated, it gives CASSHSRGPWPQHF.

The CDR3 nucleotides read TGCGCCAGCAGCCAAGGGGTGGGGGTCGTTCAGCCCCAGCATTTT. It is translated as CASSQGVGVVQPQHF. The chain employs TRBV4-3 and TRBJ1-5, with D possibly being TRBD1 (5 bases). V lost 1 base, J lost 6 bases, and 13 bases lay in between. Germline-derived CDR1 and CDR2 are LGHNA and YSLEER. The CDR3 loop spans 15 amino acids.

V gene TRBV25-1 combines with J gene TRBJ2-2, with D possibly matching TRBD2 (5 bases). The germline V gene has CDR1 MGHDK and CDR2 SYGVNS. Trimming pared 9 bases from V and 8 bases from J, leaving 19 bases between. The CDR3 is 14 amino acids. The CDR3 bases are TGTGCCAGTAGCCCCGCCGGGGATTATGGGGAGCTGTTTTTT. Protein: CASSPAGDYGELFF.

V gene TRBV7-8 combines with J gene TRBJ1-4, with 8 nucleotides matching TRBD1. V dropped 3 bases and J dropped 2; count of bases not matched to a gene: 2. The CDR3 length is 15 residues. The V gene's germline CDR1 is SGHVS and CDR2 FQNEAQ. CDR3: CASSFTGGTNEKLFF. CDR3 DNA: TGTGCCAGCAGCTTCACAGGGGGGACTAATGAAAAACTGTTTTTT. Variable domain in full (rest from reference TRBV7-8 and TRBJ1-4): GAGVSQSPRYKVAKRGQDVALRCDPISGHVSLFWYQQALGQGPEFLTYFQNEAQLDKSGLPSDRFFAERPEGSVSTLKIQRTQQEDSAVYLCASSFTGGTNEKLFFGSGTQLSVL.